This T cell receptor (beta chain) was identified in a study of cytomegalovirus exposure and HLA in healthy donors. This PCR relied on a set of 60 Vbeta primers and 13 Jbeta primers. Profiled with immunoSEQ multiplex PCR; TCRdb holds only in-frame clones, not every one. The sample yields around 190,000 clones, roughly 81% seen once. The material sequenced was PBMCs. This TCR was sampled from a woman aged 25 to 45 in good health and CMV-seropositive.

The CDR3: CASSLGRLAGYNEQFF. The CDR3 nucleotides are TGTGCCAGCAGTTTAGGTCGCCTAGCGGGATACAATGAGCAGTTCTTC. The chain joins TRBV28 to TRBJ2-1; TRBD2 agrees at 9 bases. V lost 2 bases to trimming and J lost 4 bases; unmatched junction nucleotides: 6. The CDR3 totals 16 residues. Germline V gene sequence: CDR1 MDHEN, CDR2 SYDVKM.